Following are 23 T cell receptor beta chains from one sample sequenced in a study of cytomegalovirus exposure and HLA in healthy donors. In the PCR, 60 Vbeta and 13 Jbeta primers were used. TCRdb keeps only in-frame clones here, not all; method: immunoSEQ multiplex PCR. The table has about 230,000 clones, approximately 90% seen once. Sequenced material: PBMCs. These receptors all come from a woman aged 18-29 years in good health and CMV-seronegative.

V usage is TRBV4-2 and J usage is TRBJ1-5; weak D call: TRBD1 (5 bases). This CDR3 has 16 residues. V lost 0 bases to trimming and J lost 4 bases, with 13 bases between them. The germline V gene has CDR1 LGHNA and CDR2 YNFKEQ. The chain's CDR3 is CASSQDVSRTNQPQHF. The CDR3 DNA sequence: TGTGCCAGCAGCCAAGATGTCTCCCGGACAAATCAGCCCCAGCATTTT.

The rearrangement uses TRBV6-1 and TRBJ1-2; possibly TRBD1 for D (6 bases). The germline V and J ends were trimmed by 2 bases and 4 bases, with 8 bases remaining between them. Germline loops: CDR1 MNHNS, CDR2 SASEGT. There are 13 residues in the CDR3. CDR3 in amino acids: CASSEPGAYGYTF. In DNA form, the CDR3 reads TGTGCCAGCAGTGAACCAGGGGCCTATGGCTACACCTTC.

CDR3: CAISQGQSYGYTF. CDR3 coding DNA: TGTGCCATCAGTCAGGGGCAGTCCTATGGCTACACCTTC. V and J are TRBV10-3 and TRBJ1-2, with D perhaps matching TRBD1 (6 bases). The CDR3 covers 13 residues. CDR1 and CDR2 (germline): ENHRY, SYGVKD. Trimming took 5 bases from V and 4 from J, leaving 11 bases between them.

CDR3 nucleotides: TGTGCCAGCAGTCGAGACAGGGGGCCTCTCTATGAGCAGTTCTTC. It yields the protein CASSRDRGPLYEQFF. The genes are TRBV11-2 and TRBJ2-1; 10 positions agree with TRBD1. V trimming: 6 bases; J trimming: 8 bases; junction bases outside the gene matches: 10. Looked up from germline, CDR1 is SGHAT and CDR2 is FQNNGV. The CDR3 has 15 residues.

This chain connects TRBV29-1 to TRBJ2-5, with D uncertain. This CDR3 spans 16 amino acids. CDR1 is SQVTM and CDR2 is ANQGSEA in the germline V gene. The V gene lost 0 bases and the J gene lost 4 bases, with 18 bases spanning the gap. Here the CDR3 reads CSVEDLDLRSSETQYF. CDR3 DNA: TGCAGCGTTGAAGATCTAGACCTTAGGAGTTCAGAGACCCAGTACTTC. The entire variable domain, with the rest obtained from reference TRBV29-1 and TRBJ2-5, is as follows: SAVISQKPSRDICQRGTSLTIQCQVDSQVTMMFWYRQQPGQSLTLIATANQGSEATYESGFVIDKFPISRPNLTFSTLTVSNMSPEDSSIYLCSVEDLDLRSSETQYFGPGTRLLVL.

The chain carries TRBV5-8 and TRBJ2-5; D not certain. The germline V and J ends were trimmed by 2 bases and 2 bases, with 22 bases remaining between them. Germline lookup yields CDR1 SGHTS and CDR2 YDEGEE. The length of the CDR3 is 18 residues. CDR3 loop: CASSLFKVRQGQQETQYF. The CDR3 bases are TGTGCCAGCAGCTTATTTAAAGTTCGACAAGGCCAGCAAGAGACCCAGTACTTC.

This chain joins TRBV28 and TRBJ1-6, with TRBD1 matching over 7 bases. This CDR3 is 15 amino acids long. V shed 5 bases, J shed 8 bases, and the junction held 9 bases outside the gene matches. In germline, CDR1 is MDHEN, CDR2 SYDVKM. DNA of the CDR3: TGTGCCAGCAGTCCGAGCCGGGGACAGTATTCACCCCTCCACTTT. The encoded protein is CASSPSRGQYSPLHF.

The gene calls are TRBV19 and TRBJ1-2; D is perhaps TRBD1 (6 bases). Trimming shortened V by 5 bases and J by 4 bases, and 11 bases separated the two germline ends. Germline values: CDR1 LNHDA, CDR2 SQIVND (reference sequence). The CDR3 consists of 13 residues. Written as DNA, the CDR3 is TGTGCCAGTAGTCTTACGGACAGCTATGGCTACACCTTC. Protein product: CASSLTDSYGYTF.

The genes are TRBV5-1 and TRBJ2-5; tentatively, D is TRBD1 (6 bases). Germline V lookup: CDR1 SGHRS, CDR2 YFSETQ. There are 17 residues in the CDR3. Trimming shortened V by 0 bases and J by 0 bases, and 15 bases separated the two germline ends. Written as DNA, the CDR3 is TGCGCCAGCAGCTTGGAGGGACACCCGATTTACCAAGAGACCCAGTACTTC. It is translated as CASSLEGHPIYQETQYF. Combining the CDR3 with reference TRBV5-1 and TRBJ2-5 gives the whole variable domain KAGVTQTPRYLIKTRGQQVTLSCSPISGHRSVSWYQQTPGQGLQFLFEYFSETQRNKGNFPGRFSGRQFSNSRSEMNVSTLELGDSALYLCASSLEGHPIYQETQYFGPGTRLLVL.

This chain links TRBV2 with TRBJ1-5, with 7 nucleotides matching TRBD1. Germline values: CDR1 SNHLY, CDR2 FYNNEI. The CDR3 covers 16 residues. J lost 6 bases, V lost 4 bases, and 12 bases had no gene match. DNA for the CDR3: TGTGCCAGCAGTGGTTGGGAAGGGGGCCTGGGTCAGCCCCAGCATTTT. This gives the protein CASSGWEGGLGQPQHF.

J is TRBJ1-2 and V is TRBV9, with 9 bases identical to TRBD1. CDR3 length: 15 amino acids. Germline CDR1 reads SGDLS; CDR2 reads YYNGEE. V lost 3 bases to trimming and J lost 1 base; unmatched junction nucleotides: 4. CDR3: CASSAPGQGNYGYTF. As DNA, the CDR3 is TGTGCCAGCAGCGCCCCGGGACAGGGTAACTATGGCTACACCTTC.

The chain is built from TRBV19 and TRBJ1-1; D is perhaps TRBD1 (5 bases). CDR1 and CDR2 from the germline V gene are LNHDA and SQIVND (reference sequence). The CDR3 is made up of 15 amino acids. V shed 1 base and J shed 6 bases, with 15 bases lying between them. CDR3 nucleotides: TGTGCCAGTAGTATAGGCGACAGTACGTCCCCTGAAGCTTTCTTT. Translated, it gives CASSIGDSTSPEAFF.

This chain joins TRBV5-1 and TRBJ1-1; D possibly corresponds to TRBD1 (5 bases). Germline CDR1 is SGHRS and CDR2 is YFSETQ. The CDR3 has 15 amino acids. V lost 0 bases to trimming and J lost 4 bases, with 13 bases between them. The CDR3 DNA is TGCGCCAGCAGCTTGGATGGGGGGTTTGGCACTGAAGCTTTCTTT. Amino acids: CASSLDGGFGTEAFF. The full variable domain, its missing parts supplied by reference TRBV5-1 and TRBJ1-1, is KAGVTQTPRYLIKTRGQQVTLSCSPISGHRSVSWYQQTPGQGLQFLFEYFSETQRNKGNFPGRFSGRQFSNSRSEMNVSTLELGDSALYLCASSLDGGFGTEAFFGQGTRLTVV.

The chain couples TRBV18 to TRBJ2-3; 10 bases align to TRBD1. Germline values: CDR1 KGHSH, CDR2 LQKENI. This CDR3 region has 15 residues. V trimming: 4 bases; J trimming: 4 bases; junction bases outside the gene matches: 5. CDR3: CASSLAGTGADTQYF. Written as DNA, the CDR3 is TGTGCCAGCTCACTTGCCGGGACAGGGGCAGATACGCAGTATTTT.

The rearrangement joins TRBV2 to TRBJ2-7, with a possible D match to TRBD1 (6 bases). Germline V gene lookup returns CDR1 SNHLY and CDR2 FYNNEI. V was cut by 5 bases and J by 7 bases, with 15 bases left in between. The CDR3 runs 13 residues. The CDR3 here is CASSPEQGTEQYF. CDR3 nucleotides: TGTGCCAGCAGTCCTGAACAGGGCACGGAGCAGTACTTC.

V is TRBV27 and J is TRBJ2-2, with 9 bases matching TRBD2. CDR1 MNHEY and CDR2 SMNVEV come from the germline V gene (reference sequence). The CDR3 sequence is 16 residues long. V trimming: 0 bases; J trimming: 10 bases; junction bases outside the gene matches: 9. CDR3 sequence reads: CASSLSNQRGALELFF. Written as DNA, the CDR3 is TGTGCCAGCAGTTTATCGAACCAGCGGGGGGCCCTGGAGCTGTTTTTT.

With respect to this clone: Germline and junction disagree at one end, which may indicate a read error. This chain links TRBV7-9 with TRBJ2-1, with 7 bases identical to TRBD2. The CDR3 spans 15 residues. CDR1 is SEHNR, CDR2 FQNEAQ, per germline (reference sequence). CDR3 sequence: CSSSSGLVLANEQFF. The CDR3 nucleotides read TGTTCCAGCAGCTCAGGACTAGTTTTGGCCAATGAGCAGTTCTTC. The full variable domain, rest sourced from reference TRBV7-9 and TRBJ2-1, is DTGVSQNPRHKITKRGQNVTFRCDPISEHNRLYWYRQTLGQGPEFLTYFQNEAQLEKSRLLSDRFSAERPKGSFSTLEIQRTEQGDSAMYLCSSSSGLVLANEQFFGPGTRLTVL.

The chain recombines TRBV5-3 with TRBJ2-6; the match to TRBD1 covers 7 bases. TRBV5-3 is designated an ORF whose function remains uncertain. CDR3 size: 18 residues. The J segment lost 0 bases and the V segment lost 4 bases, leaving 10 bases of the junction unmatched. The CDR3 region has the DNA TGTGCCAGAAGCGCACCGGGACAGCCCCTCTCTGGGGCCAACGTCCTGACTTTC. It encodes CARSAPGQPLSGANVLTF.

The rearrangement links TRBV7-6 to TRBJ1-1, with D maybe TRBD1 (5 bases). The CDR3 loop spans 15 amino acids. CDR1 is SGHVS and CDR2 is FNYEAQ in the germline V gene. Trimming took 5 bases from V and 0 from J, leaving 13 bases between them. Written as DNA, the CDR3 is TGTGCCAGCAGCCAAGGGGCAGAAATGAACACTGAAGCTTTCTTT. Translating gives CASSQGAEMNTEAFF.

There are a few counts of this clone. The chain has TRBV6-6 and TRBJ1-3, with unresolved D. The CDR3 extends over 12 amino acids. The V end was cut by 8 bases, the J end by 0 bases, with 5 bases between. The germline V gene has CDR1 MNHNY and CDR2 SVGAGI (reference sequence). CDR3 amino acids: CASFSSGNTIYF. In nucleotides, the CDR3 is TGTGCCAGCTTTAGCTCTGGAAACACCATATATTTT.

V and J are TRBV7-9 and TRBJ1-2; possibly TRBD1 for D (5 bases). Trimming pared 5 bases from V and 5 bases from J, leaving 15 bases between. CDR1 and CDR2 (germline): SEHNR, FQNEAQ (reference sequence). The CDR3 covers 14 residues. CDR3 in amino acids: CASSPPLGTYGYTF. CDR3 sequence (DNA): TGTGCCAGCAGCCCGCCCCTGGGGACTTATGGCTACACCTTC. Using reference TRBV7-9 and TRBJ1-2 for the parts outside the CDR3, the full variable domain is DTGVSQNPRHKITKRGQNVTFRCDPISEHNRLYWYRQTLGQGPEFLTYFQNEAQLEKSRLLSDRFSAERPKGSFSTLEIQRTEQGDSAMYLCASSPPLGTYGYTFGSGTRLTVV.

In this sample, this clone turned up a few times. CDR3 in amino acids: CASSPLADWEQFF. The CDR3 nucleotides are TGTGCCAGCAGCCCGTTAGCGGATTGGGAGCAGTTCTTC. The chain combines TRBV7-8 with TRBJ2-1, with D possibly matching TRBD2 (6 bases). CDR3 length: 13 residues. In germline, CDR1 is SGHVS, CDR2 FQNEAQ. The V gene lost 5 bases and the J gene lost 10 bases, with 15 bases spanning the gap.

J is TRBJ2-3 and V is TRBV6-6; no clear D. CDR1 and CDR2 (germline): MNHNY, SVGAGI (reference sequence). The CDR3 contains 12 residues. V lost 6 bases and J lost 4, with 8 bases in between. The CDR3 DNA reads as TGTGCCAGCAGGTTACACCCAGATACGCAGTATTTT. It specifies CASRLHPDTQYF.